This T cell receptor beta chain originates from a study of cytomegalovirus exposure and HLA in healthy donors. Study findings and constraints: CMV antigen specificity was confirmed in vitro for three CMV-associated chains. Previous analysis showed most TCR beta V segments were productive about 90% or about 30% of the time. Several of the most significant clusters appeared, in a later analysis, to be linked to common viral pathogens.

Samples came from healthy bone marrow donors. About this clone itself: Its antigen is not known.

The ends were cut back, 6 bases at V and 2 bases at J, with 18 bases in the middle. Germline CDR1 and CDR2: KGHSH and LQKENI. The CDR3 is 16 residues long. Primers: 60 Vbeta forward and 13 Jbeta reverse. Clones were sequenced by immunoSEQ multiplex PCR, and TCRdb holds only the in-frame ones, with some missing. The sample lists about 210,000 clones, 85% occurring once. Sample: PBMCs. The clonotype was recovered from a girl aged 2-10 years in good health and CMV-seronegative. V and J are TRBV18 and TRBJ2-3; TRBD1 might be the D (5 bases). CDR3 nucleotides: TGTGCCAGCTCGCTGACAGCCGAAGAAGTCACAGATACGCAGTATTTT. This encodes CASSLTAEEVTDTQYF. Full variable domain (outside the CDR3, taken from reference TRBV18 and TRBJ2-3): NAGVMQNPRHLVRRRGQEARLRCSPMKGHSHVYWYRQLPEEGLKFMVYLQKENIIDESGMPKERFSAEFPKEGPSILRIQQVVRGDSAAYFCASSLTAEEVTDTQYFGPGTRLTVL.